This T cell receptor beta chain was obtained from a study of CD8 T cells in Susac syndrome. Germline-derived CDR1 and CDR2 are MNHNS and SASEGT. CDR3 size: 15 residues. V gave up 7 bases and J gave up 0 bases, with 13 bases separating them. RNA amounts of roughly 0.45 to 1 ug underwent reverse transcription with random hexamers. TCRdb ran MiXCR on the immunoSEQ multiplex PCR reads and lists one entry per CDR3 protein. In the table there are about 280,000 distinct CDR3 sequences, approximately 81% of which are singletons. This TCR derives from a human donor with multiple sclerosis. Specimen: CD8+ T cells from PBMCs. The chain couples TRBV6-1 to TRBJ1-3; TRBD1 is a possible D gene (5 bases). The CDR3 loop reads CASTSIGTSGNTIYF. The CDR3 bases are TGTGCCAGCACCTCAATCGGGACCTCTGGAAACACCATATATTTT.